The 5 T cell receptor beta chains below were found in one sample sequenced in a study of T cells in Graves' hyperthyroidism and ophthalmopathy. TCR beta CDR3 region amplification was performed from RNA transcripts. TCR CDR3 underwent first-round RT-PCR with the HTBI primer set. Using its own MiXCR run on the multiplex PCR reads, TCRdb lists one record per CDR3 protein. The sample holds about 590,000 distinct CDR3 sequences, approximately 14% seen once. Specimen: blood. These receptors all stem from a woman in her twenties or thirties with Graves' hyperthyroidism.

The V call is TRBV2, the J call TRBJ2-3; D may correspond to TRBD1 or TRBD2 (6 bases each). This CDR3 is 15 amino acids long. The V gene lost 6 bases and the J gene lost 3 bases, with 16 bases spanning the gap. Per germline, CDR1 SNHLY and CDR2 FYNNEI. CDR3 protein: CASSRTIGTTDTQYF. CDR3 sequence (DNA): TGTGCCAGCAGCCGGACTATCGGGACAACAGATACGCAGTATTTT.

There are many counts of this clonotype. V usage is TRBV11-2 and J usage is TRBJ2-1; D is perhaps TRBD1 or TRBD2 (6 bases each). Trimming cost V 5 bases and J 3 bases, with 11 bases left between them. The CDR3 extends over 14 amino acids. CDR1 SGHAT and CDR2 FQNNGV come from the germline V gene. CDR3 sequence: CASSRRGVYNEQFF. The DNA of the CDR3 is TGTGCCAGCAGCCGAAGGGGGGTCTACAATGAGCAGTTCTTC.

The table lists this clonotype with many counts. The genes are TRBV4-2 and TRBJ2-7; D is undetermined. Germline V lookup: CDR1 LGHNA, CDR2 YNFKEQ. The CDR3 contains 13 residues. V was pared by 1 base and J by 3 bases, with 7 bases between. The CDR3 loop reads CASSQGVGYEQYF. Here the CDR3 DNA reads TGTGCCAGCAGCCAAGGGGTGGGCTACGAGCAGTACTTC.

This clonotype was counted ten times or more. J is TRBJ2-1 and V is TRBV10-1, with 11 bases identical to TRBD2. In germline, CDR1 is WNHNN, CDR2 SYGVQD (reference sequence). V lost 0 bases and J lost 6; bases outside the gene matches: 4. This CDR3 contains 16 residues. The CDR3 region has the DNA TGCGCCAGCAGTGAGTCGAGGCTAGCGGGAGGCAATGAGCAGTTCTTC. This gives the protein CASSESRLAGGNEQFF.

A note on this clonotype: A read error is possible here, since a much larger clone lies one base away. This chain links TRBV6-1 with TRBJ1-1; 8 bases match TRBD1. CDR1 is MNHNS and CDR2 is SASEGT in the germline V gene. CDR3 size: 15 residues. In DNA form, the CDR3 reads TGTGCCAGCAGTGAATATCAGGGGGCAGGAACTGAAGCTTCCTTT. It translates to CASSEYQGAGTEASF.